This record concerns one T cell receptor (beta chain) sequence. One junction end does not reproduce the germline sequence, and a read error may be involved. The CDR3 contains 13 residues. The V gene's germline CDR1 is KGHDR and CDR2 SFDVKD. The age range of participants was about 18 to 100 years, with residence in about two dozen US areas. This specimen comes from a study of blood T cell repertoires in COVID-19. Study background: Both acute and convalescent COVID-19 samples were obtained from the United States, Italy and Spain.

Per the original data handling: Reference gene primers were amplified, and this amplification served to estimate nucleated cell counts. Some clones are missing from TCRdb's copy, which holds only in-frame ones; the method was immunoSEQ multiplex PCR. The V and J calls and clone size come from that table; D and trimming were worked out from the DNA. This sample has over 200,000 clones, with approximately 82% found just once. The specimen was PBMCs or T cells enriched from blood (not recorded which). This TCR was sampled from a man between 40 and 49 years old who had recovered from COVID-19. J is TRBJ2-7 and V is TRBV24-1, with 8 bases aligning to TRBD1. CDR3 nucleotide sequence: TGTGCCACCAGTGCCCTTCAGGGGGCAGGTACTGACTTC. Encoded protein: CATSALQGAGTDF.